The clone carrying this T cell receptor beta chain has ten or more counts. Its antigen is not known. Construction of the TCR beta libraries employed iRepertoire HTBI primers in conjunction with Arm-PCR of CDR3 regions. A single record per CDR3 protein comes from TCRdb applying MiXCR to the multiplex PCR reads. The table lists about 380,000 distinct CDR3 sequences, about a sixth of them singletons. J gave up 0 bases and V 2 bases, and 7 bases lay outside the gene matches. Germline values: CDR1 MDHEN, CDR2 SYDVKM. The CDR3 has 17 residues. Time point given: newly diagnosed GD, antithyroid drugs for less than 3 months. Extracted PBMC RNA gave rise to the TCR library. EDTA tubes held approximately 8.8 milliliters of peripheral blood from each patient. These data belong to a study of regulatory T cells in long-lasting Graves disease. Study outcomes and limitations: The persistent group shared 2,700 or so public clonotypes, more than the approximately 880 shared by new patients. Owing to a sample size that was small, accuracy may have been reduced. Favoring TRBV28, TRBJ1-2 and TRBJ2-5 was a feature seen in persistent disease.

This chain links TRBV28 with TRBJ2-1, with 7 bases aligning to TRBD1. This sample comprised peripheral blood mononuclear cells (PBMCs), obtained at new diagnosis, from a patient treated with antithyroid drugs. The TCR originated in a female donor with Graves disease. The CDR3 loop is CASSLPLTGSSYNEQFF. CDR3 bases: TGTGCCAGCAGTTTACCACTGACAGGGTCCTCCTACAATGAGCAGTTCTTC.